This entry describes one TCR beta chain. Its antigen remains unknown. These data originate in a study of cytomegalovirus exposure and HLA in healthy donors. This CDR3 region has 18 residues. The ends were cut back, 6 bases at V and 0 bases at J, with 22 bases in the middle. CDR1 is SGHVS, CDR2 FQNEAQ, per germline. Primers: 60 Vbeta forward and 13 Jbeta reverse. Some clones are missing from TCRdb's copy, which holds only in-frame ones; the method was immunoSEQ multiplex PCR. The data show roughly 150,000 clones, with about 85% seen just once and 1% held by the top ten. Whole-study findings and limits: In presence/absence analyses, roughly uniform sequencing depth across donors was assumed. A later analysis reported that several of the most significant clusters appeared to be linked to common viral pathogens, among them Epstein-Barr virus.

The rearrangement joins TRBV7-8 to TRBJ2-3; D might be TRBD1 (6 bases). The sequencing sample was made of PBMCs. The TCR originated in a boy younger than 10 in good health and CMV-seronegative. The DNA for the CDR3 is TGTGCCAGCAGTTTAAACCCGGGACAACAAATTAGCACAGATACGCAGTATTTT. The encoded protein is CASSLNPGQQISTDTQYF.